This T cell receptor (beta chain) originates from a study of blood T cells in healthy people across ages. Whole-study results and caveats: Since the PBMCs were unsorted, naive and antigen-experienced cells could not be conclusively compared.

The germline gives CDR1 DFQATT, CDR2 SNEGSKA (reference sequence). This CDR3 spans 14 amino acids. V dropped 2 bases and J dropped 0 bases, with 9 bases sitting between them. Primed by a sample-barcoded 5' primer and a J-beta primer mix, a second PCR proceeded for about 6 to 11 cycles. TCRdb analysed the 5' RACE reads with MiXCR anew, one entry per CDR3 protein. The sample has 850,000 to 1,300,000 distinct CDR3 sequences, around 45% seen once. The donors, all healthy, were Caucasians living in Russia, aged about 6 to 95. Comments on this clonotype: Its antigen is unidentified.

The chain recombines TRBV20-1 with TRBJ2-3; no definite D call. Sequenced input: blood. The TCR comes from a woman between 55 and 75 years old in good health. The CDR3 bases are TGCAGTGCTAGACCGGCGGCTAGCACAGATACGCAGTATTTT. It specifies CSARPAASTDTQYF.